These 23 T cell receptor beta chains share one sample of origin, sequenced in a study of beta chain features in type 1 diabetes. Findings and limits, study-wide: Shorter TCRB CDR3s, moderately but significantly so, were found in Type 1 diabetes patients in all four CD4+ subsets.

No cognate antigen is known for these TCRs. cDNA synthesis used the whole RNA isolate, giving expressed TCRB sequences. The data were produced by immunoSEQ multiplex PCR, yet TCRdb's version contains in-frame clones alone and is incomplete. The table records about 370,000 clones, 9.6% of them present only once. Material for sequencing was central memory CD4+ T cells from blood. The receptors originated from a man between 25 and 39 years old with type 1 diabetes.

This rearrangement joins TRBV29-1 to TRBJ2-1; the D is unclear. The germline V gene has CDR1 SQVTM and CDR2 ANQGSEA. The CDR3 contains 10 residues. The V gene lost 5 bases and the J gene lost 13 bases, with 12 bases spanning the gap. The CDR3 loop is CSVRSGQQFF. The CDR3 DNA is TGCAGCGTTCGGTCGGGCCAACAGTTCTTC.

The rearrangement joins TRBV28 to TRBJ2-3, with TRBD1 matching over 8 bases. Per germline, CDR1 MDHEN and CDR2 SYDVKM. The junction had 3 bases not matched to a gene; V was cut back by 10 bases and J by 6 bases. This CDR3 has 11 residues. The CDR3 spells CATGGRDTQYF. CDR3 DNA sequence: TGTGCCACAGGGGGCCGGGATACGCAGTATTTT.

A few counts support this clone. The chain combines TRBV28 with TRBJ2-6, with no clear D. Germline V gene lookup returns CDR1 MDHEN and CDR2 SYDVKM. The CDR3 runs to 13 residues. V dropped 3 bases and J dropped 6 bases, with 6 bases sitting between them. In DNA, the CDR3 is TGTGCCAGCAGTTTGGTAATGGCCAACGTCCTGACTTTC. As protein: CASSLVMANVLTF. The full variable domain, in which reference TRBV28 and TRBJ2-6 provide the parts outside the CDR3, is DVKVTQSSRYLVKRTGEKVFLECVQDMDHENMFWYRQDPGLGLRLIYFSYDVKMKEKGDIPEGYSVSREKKERFSLILESASTNQTSMYLCASSLVMANVLTFGAGSRLTVL.

As concerns this clone: The identical CDR3 is also encoded by other nucleotide sequences in the sample. CDR3: CSARVGNTIYF. The CDR3 DNA reads as TGCAGTGCTAGAGTAGGAAACACCATATATTTT. The V call is TRBV20-1, the J call TRBJ1-3, with D uncertain. Germline-derived CDR1 and CDR2 are DFQATT and SNEGSKA (reference sequence). V was cut by 1 base and J by 4 bases, with 2 bases left in between. The CDR3 loop spans 11 amino acids.

This clone has just a few counts. This chain connects TRBV7-2 to TRBJ2-1, with 9 positions matching TRBD1. The CDR3 has 14 residues. The germline V gene has CDR1 SGHTA and CDR2 FQGNSA. The V segment lost 3 bases and the J segment 7 bases; nucleotides outside the gene matches: 4. The CDR3 DNA sequence: TGTGCCAGCAGCTTTACAGGGGGCAGGAATGAGCAGTTCTTC. It translates to CASSFTGGRNEQFF.

In this sample, this clone turned up many times. The chain combines TRBV10-3 with TRBJ2-1; 10 positions agree with TRBD1. The CDR3 runs to 15 residues. Germline V gene sequence: CDR1 ENHRY, CDR2 SYGVKD. V shed 11 bases, J shed 7 bases, and the junction held 14 bases outside the gene matches. CDR3 protein: CALSPGQGRINEQFF. CDR3 bases: TGTGCCCTCTCGCCGGGACAGGGGAGGATAAATGAGCAGTTCTTC.

The rearrangement uses TRBV28 and TRBJ1-1; no clear D gene. Trimming took 6 bases from V and 6 from J, leaving 11 bases between them. The CDR3 contains 12 residues. Per the germline V gene, CDR1 is MDHEN and CDR2 is SYDVKM. The CDR3 region is CASRAGSAEAFF. The CDR3, as DNA: TGTGCCAGCAGGGCAGGTAGCGCTGAAGCTTTCTTT.

The chain links TRBV27 to TRBJ2-1; a possible D gene is TRBD2 (7 bases). The germline gives CDR1 MNHEY, CDR2 SMNVEV (reference sequence). This CDR3 comprises 18 residues. Trimming removed 4 bases from V and 1 base from J, with 20 bases in between. The CDR3 spells CASSYRGTTFSSYNEQFF. CDR3 in DNA: TGTGCCAGCAGTTATAGGGGGACTACTTTTAGTTCCTACAATGAGCAGTTCTTC.

This rearrangement joins TRBV23-1 to TRBJ1-1; TRBD1 matches at 7 bases. TRBV23-1 is an ORF for which the function is uncertain. Germline trimming cut 5 bases from V and 2 bases from J; bases unmatched to any gene: 5. The CDR3 contains 14 residues. Written as DNA, the CDR3 is TGCGCCAGCAGTGGAACAGGGGATAACACTGAAGCTTTCTTT. Its protein product is CASSGTGDNTEAFF.

V usage is TRBV7-2 and J usage is TRBJ2-2, with a possible D match to TRBD2 (6 bases). CDR3 size: 15 residues. CDR1 and CDR2 (germline): SGHTA, FQGNSA. Trimming cost V 3 bases and J 6 bases, with 14 bases left between them. CDR3 sequence reads: CASSLGGWDAGELFF. Written as DNA, the CDR3 is TGTGCCAGCAGCTTGGGGGGATGGGACGCCGGGGAGCTGTTTTTT.

The chain joins TRBV5-4 to TRBJ2-5; TRBD2 might be the D (6 bases). The CDR3 covers 15 residues. V lost 3 bases, J lost 4 bases, and 16 bases lay in between. Germline CDR1 SGHNT, CDR2 YYREEE (reference sequence). CDR3 amino acids: CASSSPAGGGETQYF. CDR3 DNA: TGTGCCAGCAGCTCGCCAGCCGGGGGAGGAGAGACCCAGTACTTC. Combining the CDR3 with reference TRBV5-4 and TRBJ2-5 gives the whole variable domain ETGVTQSPTHLIKTRGQQVTLRCSSQSGHNTVSWYQQALGQGPQFIFQYYREEENGRGNFPPRFSGLQFPNYSSELNVNALELDDSALYLCASSSPAGGGETQYFGPGTRLLVL.

The chain joins TRBV7-2 to TRBJ2-5; D ambiguous. V was cut by 5 bases and J by 5 bases, with 9 bases left in between. This CDR3 is 12 amino acids long. CDR1 is SGHTA and CDR2 is FQGNSA in the germline V gene. CDR3 loop: CASSLHRETQYF. The CDR3 bases are TGTGCCAGCAGCCTACATCGCGAGACCCAGTACTTC.

This clone was seen a few times. J is TRBJ2-5 and V is TRBV5-1; D may be TRBD1 (6 bases). This CDR3 spans 15 amino acids. V was pared by 0 bases and J by 6 bases, with 15 bases between. Germline V gives CDR1 SGHRS, CDR2 YFSETQ. CDR3 nucleotides: TGCGCCAGCAGCTTGGACAGGGTGGTACGGCAGACCCAGTACTTC. It translates to CASSLDRVVRQTQYF.

This clone was counted a few times. The genes are TRBV7-8 and TRBJ1-2; D gene ambiguous. There are 16 residues in the CDR3. Trimming pared 2 bases from V and 2 bases from J, leaving 15 bases between. Germline assignment: CDR1 SGHVS and CDR2 FQNEAQ. This chain's CDR3 is CASSLKERLLNYGYTF. DNA for the CDR3: TGTGCCAGCAGCTTAAAGGAGCGACTCCTCAACTATGGCTACACCTTC.

The chain employs TRBV4-3 and TRBJ2-2; D tentatively fits TRBD1 or TRBD2 (5 bases each). V was shortened by 0 bases and J by 5 bases, with 10 bases between the two germline ends. The CDR3 contains 15 residues. CDR1 is LGHNA and CDR2 is YSLEER in the germline V gene. This CDR3 reads CASSQEGWGTGELFF. Here the CDR3 DNA reads TGCGCCAGCAGCCAAGAAGGTTGGGGGACCGGGGAGCTGTTTTTT.

The chain combines TRBV14 with TRBJ1-1, with TRBD1 as a possible D gene (5 bases). V lost 1 base, J lost 6 bases, and 9 bases lay in between. The CDR3 is 13 amino acids. Germline V lookup: CDR1 SGHDN, CDR2 FVKESK. DNA of the CDR3: TGTGCCAGCAGCCAAGGGGGCGATGCTGAAGCTTTCTTT. Translated: CASSQGGDAEAFF. Supplemented by reference TRBV14 and TRBJ1-1, the full variable domain reads EAGVTQFPSHSVIEKGQTVTLRCDPISGHDNLYWYRRVMGKEIKFLLHFVKESKQDESGMPNNRFLAERTGGTYSTLKVQPAELEDSGVYFCASSQGGDAEAFFGQGTRLTVV.

This sequence joins TRBV5-4 and TRBJ1-2; TRBD1 matches 12 bases. Germline V gene sequence: CDR1 SGHNT, CDR2 YYREEE (reference sequence). V was pared by 2 bases and J by 8 bases, with 7 bases of the junction left unmatched. The CDR3 spans 15 residues. The CDR3 spells CASSLGTGGDGGYTF. DNA for the CDR3: TGTGCCAGCAGCTTAGGGACAGGGGGCGATGGGGGCTACACCTTC.

This clone was counted only a few times. This rearrangement joins TRBV6-1 to TRBJ2-7, with D maybe TRBD1 (6 bases). CDR1 and CDR2 (germline): MNHNS, SASEGT. This CDR3 contains 14 residues. Trimming took 2 bases from V and 6 from J, leaving 14 bases between them. In nucleotides, the CDR3 is TGTGCCAGCAGTGAAAGATCCAGGGGTGTCGAGCAGTACTTC. Translation: CASSERSRGVEQYF.

This clone turned up a few times. The genes are TRBV28 and TRBJ2-5, with a tentative D call TRBD2 (5 bases). V lost 2 bases and J lost 4, with 11 bases in between. CDR1 is MDHEN and CDR2 is SYDVKM in the germline V gene. The CDR3 covers 14 residues. DNA of the CDR3: TGTGCCAGCAGTTTACGGCCCGGAGGAGAGACCCAGTACTTC. Translating it yields CASSLRPGGETQYF.

The chain is built from TRBV5-6 and TRBJ2-1, with D uncertain. The germline gives CDR1 SGHDT, CDR2 YYEEEE. CDR3 size: 12 residues. V was pared by 5 bases and J by 6 bases, with 9 bases between. The CDR3 spells CASSFGFNEQFF. The CDR3 DNA follows: TGTGCCAGCAGTTTCGGGTTCAATGAGCAGTTCTTC.

This clone was seen only a few times. This chain connects TRBV7-6 to TRBJ2-2; TRBD2 agrees at 9 bases. CDR1 is SGHVS, CDR2 FNYEAQ, per germline. V dropped 1 base and J dropped 6; count of bases not matched to a gene: 15. This CDR3 is 19 amino acids long. The CDR3 loop reads CASSLVPIASGIFPGELFF. CDR3 nucleotide sequence: TGTGCCAGCAGCTTAGTCCCCATCGCTAGCGGGATTTTTCCCGGGGAGCTGTTTTTT.

Only a few counts were recorded for this clone. The V gene is TRBV4-2, the J gene TRBJ2-5; no clear D gene. Trimming took off 5 bases at V and 7 bases at J, with 14 bases between the two ends. The CDR3 covers 13 residues. Germline-derived CDR1 and CDR2 are LGHNA and YNFKEQ. The CDR3 region is CASSSDAGVTQYF. As DNA, the CDR3 is TGTGCCAGCAGCTCCGATGCCGGCGTGACCCAGTACTTC.

This clone has at least ten counts. The rearrangement uses TRBV28 and TRBJ1-3; D call uncertain. The V end was cut by 5 bases, the J end by 0 bases, with 8 bases between. CDR3 length: 14 amino acids. Germline CDR1 reads MDHEN; CDR2 reads SYDVKM. CDR3 in amino acids: CASSPFGSGNTIYF. In DNA form, the CDR3 reads TGTGCCAGCAGTCCTTTTGGCTCTGGAAACACCATATATTTT.